These 8 T cell receptor beta chains were all obtained from the same sample, sequenced in a study of T cell responses to AZD1222 COVID-19 vaccine. The repertoire was sequenced with immunoSEQ multiplex PCR; TCRdb's copy has only in-frame clones and lacks some. The sample lists approximately 190,000 clones; approximately 90% were seen once. The material was peripheral blood, obtained 28 days after the second dose of the MenACWY control vaccine. All receptors come from an adult who received the MenACWY meningococcal vaccine as a control.

The chain employs TRBV6-4 and TRBJ2-5; 9 positions agree with TRBD1. Germline-derived CDR1 and CDR2 are MRHNA and SNTAGT. The CDR3 covers 15 residues. V lost 1 base and J lost 2; bases outside the gene matches: 2. CDR3 loop: CASSDWDRDQETQYF. The DNA of the CDR3 is TGTGCCAGCAGTGACTGGGACAGGGATCAAGAGACCCAGTACTTC.

The chain uses TRBV24-1 and TRBJ2-5; D is undetermined. CDR1 is KGHDR, CDR2 SFDVKD, per germline. Trimming removed 2 bases at V and 5 bases at J, with 8 bases between. This CDR3 has 13 amino acids. Here the CDR3 reads CATSDYGVETQYF. The CDR3 coding sequence is TGTGCCACCAGTGATTATGGGGTTGAGACCCAGTACTTC.

The chain uses TRBV18 and TRBJ1-5, with TRBD1 as a possible D gene (6 bases). CDR1 and CDR2 from the germline V gene are KGHSH and LQKENI. Trimming shortened V by 3 bases and J by 3 bases, and 12 bases separated the two germline ends. CDR3 length: 15 residues. The CDR3 DNA reads TGTGCCAGCTCACCCAGAGGGGGTAACAATCAGCCCCAGCATTTT. It codes for CASSPRGGNNQPQHF.

This sequence joins TRBV13 and TRBJ2-3; a possible D gene is TRBD2 (6 bases). CDR3 length equals 17 residues. CDR1 and CDR2 (germline): PRHDT, FYEKMQ (reference sequence). V lost 5 bases to trimming and J lost 2 bases, with 20 bases between them. The CDR3 coding sequence is TGTGCCAGCAGCCCGGTGGGCCAGCGGGCCTCCACAGATACGCAGTATTTT. As protein: CASSPVGQRASTDTQYF. The variable domain in full, with the rest retrieved from reference TRBV13 and TRBJ2-3, is AAGVIQSPRHLIKEKRETATLKCYPIPRHDTVYWYQQGPGQDPQFLISFYEKMQSDKGSIPDRFSAQQFSDYHSELNMSSLELGDSALYFCASSPVGQRASTDTQYFGPGTRLTVL.

The rearrangement joins TRBV6-2 or TRBV6-3 to TRBJ1-1; D unresolved. From germline, CDR1 is MNHEY and CDR2 SVGEGT. This CDR3 is 11 amino acids long. Trimming cost V 2 bases and J 4 bases, with 2 bases left between them. The CDR3 loop is CASSYVTEAFF. The DNA for the CDR3 is TGTGCCAGCAGTTACGTCACTGAAGCTTTCTTT.

CDR3 loop: CASSQDERENNEQFF. Written as DNA, the CDR3 is TGCGCCAGCAGCCAAGATGAGCGGGAGAACAATGAGCAGTTCTTC. The chain combines TRBV4-1 with TRBJ2-1; TRBD2 matches at 8 bases. The CDR3 totals 15 residues. The ends lost 0 bases at V and 5 bases at J; junction bases unmatched: 3. Germline loops: CDR1 MGHRA, CDR2 YSYEKL.

This clone was detected once. The chain links TRBV6-4 to TRBJ2-1, with D tentatively TRBD2 (5 bases). Per the germline V gene, CDR1 is MRHNA and CDR2 is SNTAGT. The V and J ends lost 10 bases and 5 bases respectively, with 18 bases between them. The CDR3 runs to 14 residues. Here the CDR3 DNA reads TGTGCCACCTCCCGGCACTCGAGGGACAATGAGCAGTTCTTC. Its translation is CATSRHSRDNEQFF.

V and J are TRBV19 and TRBJ1-2; D perhaps matches TRBD1 (5 bases). The CDR3 runs 15 residues. The V end was cut by 5 bases, the J end by 0 bases, with 13 bases between. Germline-derived CDR1 and CDR2 are LNHDA and SQIVND (reference sequence). Here the CDR3 DNA reads TGTGCCAGTAGTGCAGGGAGTCCGCCTAACTATGGCTACACCTTC. Protein: CASSAGSPPNYGYTF.